This TCR beta chain was identified during a study of spatial heterogeneity in lung cancer. Study overall: Alpha-chain sequences were detected in numbers that were consistently lower than beta-chain sequences. Findings and caveats of the study: Higher tumor mutation counts went along with higher counts of expanded intratumoral alpha and beta TCRs.

Time point meaning: sample taken at primary tumor resection. Germline assignment: CDR1 SGHTA and CDR2 FQGNSA. There are 14 residues in the CDR3. V shed 5 bases, J shed 9 bases, and the junction held 7 bases outside the gene matches. Every molecule of TCR cDNA had its own unique molecular identifier. TCRdb re-analysed the 5' RACE reads in MiXCR, keeping a single row per CDR3 protein. The repertoire consists of 16,000 or so distinct CDR3 sequences, with approximately 6.9% occurring once and the leading ten covering roughly 21%. There are many counts of this clonotype. Its antigen remains unidentified. This beta chain lies outside the target of a library built for alpha chains; its clone size means little.

The specimen was lung tumor tissue, collected at surgery. The chain joins TRBV7-2 to TRBJ1-6; the match to TRBD1 covers 7 bases. The sequence was collected from a female donor with early-stage non-small cell lung cancer. CDR3 nucleotides: TGTGCCAGCAGCCGGACAGGTGGAGGTTCACCCCTCCACTTT. It translates to CASSRTGGGSPLHF.